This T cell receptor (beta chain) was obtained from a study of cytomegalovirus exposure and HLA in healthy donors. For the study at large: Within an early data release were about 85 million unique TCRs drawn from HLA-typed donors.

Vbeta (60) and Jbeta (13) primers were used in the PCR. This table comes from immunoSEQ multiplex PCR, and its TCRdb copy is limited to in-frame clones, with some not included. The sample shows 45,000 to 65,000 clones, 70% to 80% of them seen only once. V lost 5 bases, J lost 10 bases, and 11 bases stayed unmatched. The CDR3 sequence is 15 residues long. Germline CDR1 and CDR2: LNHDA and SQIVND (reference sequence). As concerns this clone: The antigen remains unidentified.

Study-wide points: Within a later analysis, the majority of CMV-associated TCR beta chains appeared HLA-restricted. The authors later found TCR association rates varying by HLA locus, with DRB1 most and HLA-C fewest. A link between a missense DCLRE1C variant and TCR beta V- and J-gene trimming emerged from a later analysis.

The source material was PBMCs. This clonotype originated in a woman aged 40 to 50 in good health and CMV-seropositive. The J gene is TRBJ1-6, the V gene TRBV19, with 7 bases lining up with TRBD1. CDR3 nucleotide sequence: TGTGCCAGTAGTGCCCGACAGGGTAGGATCTCACCCCTCCACTTT. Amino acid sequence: CASSARQGRISPLHF.